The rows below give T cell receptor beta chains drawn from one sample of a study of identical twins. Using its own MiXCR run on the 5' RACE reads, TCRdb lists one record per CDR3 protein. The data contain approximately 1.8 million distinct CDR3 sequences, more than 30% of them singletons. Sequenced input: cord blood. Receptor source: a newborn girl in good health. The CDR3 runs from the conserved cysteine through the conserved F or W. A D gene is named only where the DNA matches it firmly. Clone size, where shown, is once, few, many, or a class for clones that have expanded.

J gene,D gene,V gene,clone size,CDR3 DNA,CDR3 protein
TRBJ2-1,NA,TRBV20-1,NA,TGCAGTGCTACGACAAGGGGGATCAATGAGCAGTTCTTC,CSATTRGINEQFF
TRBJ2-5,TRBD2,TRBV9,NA,TGTGCCAGCAGCGCTGGACTAGCGGGGGCAGAGACCCAGTACTTC,CASSAGLAGAETQYF
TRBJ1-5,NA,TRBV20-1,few,TGCAGTGCTAGCCAGGGGTATCAGCCCCAGCATTTT,CSASQGYQPQHF
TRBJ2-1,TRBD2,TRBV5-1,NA,TGCGCCAGCACCGGACTAGCGCGGGACAATGAGCAGTTCTTC,CASTGLARDNEQFF
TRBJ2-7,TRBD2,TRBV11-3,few,TGTGCCAGCGGCATGCTACAGGGTCGTGATCTAGCGGGAGAGTACGAGCAGTACTTC,CASGMLQGRDLAGEYEQYF
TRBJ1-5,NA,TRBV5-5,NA,TGTGCCAGCAGCTTGGCCCGGGTGAGGGGACAGCCCCAGCATTTT,CASSLARVRGQPQHF
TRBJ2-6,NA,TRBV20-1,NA,TGCAGTGCTAGGGGGAGCTCTGGGGCCAACGTCCTGACTTTC,CSARGSSGANVLTF
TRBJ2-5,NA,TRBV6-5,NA,TGTGCCAGCGGACCTAATACAGGGCAAGAGACCCAGTACTTC,CASGPNTGQETQYF
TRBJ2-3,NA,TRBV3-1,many,TGTGCCAGCAGCCATCGGACCTCGTTCACAGATACGCAGTATTTT,CASSHRTSFTDTQYF
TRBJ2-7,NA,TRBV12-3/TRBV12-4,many,TGTGCCAGCAGTTTTACAGGTACCTACGAGCAGTACTTC,CASSFTGTYEQYF
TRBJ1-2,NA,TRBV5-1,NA,TGCGCCAGCAGCTCCCATGAGGACGGCCTCCTCTATGGCTACACCTTC,CASSSHEDGLLYGYTF
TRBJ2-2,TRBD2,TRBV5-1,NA,TGCGCCAGCAGCTCTAGACTAGCAGACACCGGGGAGCTGTTTTTT,CASSSRLADTGELFF
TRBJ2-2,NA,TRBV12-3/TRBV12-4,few,TGTGCCAGCAGTTTAAGGGCAGGACTGAACACCGGGGAGCTGTTTTTT,CASSLRAGLNTGELFF
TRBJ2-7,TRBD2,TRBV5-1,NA,TGCGCCAGCAGCTTGGCCGGGGGACTAGCGAGCTCCTACGAGCAGTACTTC,CASSLAGGLASSYEQYF
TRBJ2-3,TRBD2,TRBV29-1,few,TGCAGCGTTGAAGGGACTAGCGGGAGGGCCATAGATACGCAGTATTTT,CSVEGTSGRAIDTQYF
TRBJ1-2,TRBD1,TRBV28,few,TGTGCCAGCAGTTTGACAGGGAAGAAGGGCTACACCTTC,CASSLTGKKGYTF
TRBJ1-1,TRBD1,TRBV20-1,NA,TGCAGTGCCAAGACAGGGAGAGGCACTGAAGCTTTCTTT,CSAKTGRGTEAFF
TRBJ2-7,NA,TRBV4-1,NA,TGCGCCAGCAGCCACTTCGGGCTCGCCTCCTACGAGCAGTACTTC,CASSHFGLASYEQYF
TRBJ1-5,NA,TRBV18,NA,TGTGCCAGCTCAGCCCCGCCGAGCATCTATAGCAATCAGCCCCAGCATTTT,CASSAPPSIYSNQPQHF
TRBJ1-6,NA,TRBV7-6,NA,TGTGCCAGCAGCCTAGAGTCCAGTCGGAATCCCCTCCACTTT,CASSLESSRNPLHF
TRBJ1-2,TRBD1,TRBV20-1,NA,TGCAGTGCTAGAACGGACAGGTTTTCCTATGGCTACACCTTC,CSARTDRFSYGYTF
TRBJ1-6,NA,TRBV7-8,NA,TGTGCCAGCAGCTGGATCCGGGGTAGGAATTCACCCCTCCACTTT,CASSWIRGRNSPLHF
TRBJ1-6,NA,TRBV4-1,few,TGCGCCAGCAGCCAAGTGATGTTGGGTTCACCCCTCCACTTT,CASSQVMLGSPLHF
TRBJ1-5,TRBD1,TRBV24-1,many,TGTGCCACCAGTGATACAGGGGGCAATCAGCCCCAGCATTTT,CATSDTGGNQPQHF
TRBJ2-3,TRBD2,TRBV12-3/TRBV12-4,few,TGTGCCAGCAGCCGACTAGCGAGTACTAGCACAGATACGCAGTATTTT,CASSRLASTSTDTQYF
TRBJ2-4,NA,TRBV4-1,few,TGCGCCAGCAGCCAATGGACTTATGGGGGAAACATTCAGTACTTC,CASSQWTYGGNIQYF
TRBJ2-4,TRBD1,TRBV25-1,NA,TGTGCCAGCAGTGGGGGACAGAAAAACATTCAGTACTTC,CASSGGQKNIQYF
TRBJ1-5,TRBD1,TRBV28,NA,TGTGCCAGCAGTTTATCAGCACAGGGGCCCTTTTATAGCAATCAGCCCCAGCATTTT,CASSLSAQGPFYSNQPQHF
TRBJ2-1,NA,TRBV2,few,TGTGCCAGCAGTGAAAGCCCCCCGGACGGAGATGGGTACAATGAGCAGTTCTTC,CASSESPPDGDGYNEQFF
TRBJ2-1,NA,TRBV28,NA,TGTGCCAGCAGTTTAGGGGGCGAAGAGACCCAGTTCTTC,CASSLGGEETQFF
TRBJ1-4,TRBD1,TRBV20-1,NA,TGCAGTGCTGGAAACAGGGGGCGGGGCGAAAAACTGTTTTTT,CSAGNRGRGEKLFF
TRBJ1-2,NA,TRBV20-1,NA,TGCAGTGGTACCCAGGGGTCTAACTATGGCTACACCTTC,CSGTQGSNYGYTF
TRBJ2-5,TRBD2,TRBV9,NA,TGTGCCAGCAGCGTAGTGGCGGGGGACGACCAGGAGACCCAGTACTTC,CASSVVAGDDQETQYF
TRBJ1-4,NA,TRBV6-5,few,TGTGCCAGCAGAGGAAGTGCCCGGGAAAAACTGTTTTTT,CASRGSAREKLFF
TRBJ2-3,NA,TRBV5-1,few,TGCGCCAGCAGCCCCTGGGACGGCCCCACAGATACGCAGTATTTT,CASSPWDGPTDTQYF
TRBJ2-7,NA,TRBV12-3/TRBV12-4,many,TGTGCCAGCAGTCGTCCTCCGAGAGGCCTAGCGCCAACCTACGAGCAGTACTTC,CASSRPPRGLAPTYEQYF
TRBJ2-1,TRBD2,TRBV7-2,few,TGTGCCAGCAGCTTGACTAGCGGGGGGGCATCCTACAATGAGCAGTTCTTC,CASSLTSGGASYNEQFF
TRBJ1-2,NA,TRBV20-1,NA,TGCAGTGATGCCCTAAATGGCTACACCTTC,CSDALNGYTF
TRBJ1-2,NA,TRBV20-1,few,TGCAGTGCTCCTTTTGAGGAGGATGGCTACACCTTC,CSAPFEEDGYTF
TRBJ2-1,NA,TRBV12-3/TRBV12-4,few,TGTGCCAGCAGTATGGGACTTCGGGAGCAGTTCTTC,CASSMGLREQFF
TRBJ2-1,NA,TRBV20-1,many,TGCAGTGCTAGAGATCCGGGGAGCTCCTACAATGAGCAGTTCTTC,CSARDPGSSYNEQFF
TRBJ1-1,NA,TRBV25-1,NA,TGTGCCAGCAGTGAACCGGACGGGTTGAACAGTGAAGCTTTCTTT,CASSEPDGLNSEAFF
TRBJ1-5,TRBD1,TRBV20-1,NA,TGCAGTGCTAGCCCTGGACAGGGGCGCAGCAATCAGCCCCAGCATTTT,CSASPGQGRSNQPQHF
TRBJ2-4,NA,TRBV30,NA,TGTGCCTGGAGTGTGATAGGCAGGGTGGCGGACATTCAGTACTTC,CAWSVIGRVADIQYF
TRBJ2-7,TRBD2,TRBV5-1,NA,TGCGCCAGCACTTCTCCCACCGGGGGGAAGTACTCCAAGAGGAACTACGAGCAGTACTTC,CASTSPTGGKYSKRNYEQYF
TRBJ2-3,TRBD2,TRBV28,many,TGTGCCAGCAGTTTTGGGCGGGAGGGCACAGATACGCAGTATTTT,CASSFGREGTDTQYF
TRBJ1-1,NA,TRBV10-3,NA,TGTGCCATCAGTGAGTCGGCAGTTTTGAACACTGAAGCTTTCTTT,CAISESAVLNTEAFF
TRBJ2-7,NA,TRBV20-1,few,TGCAGTGCTTTGGGGCAGTACTTC,CSALGQYF